This TCR beta chain appears in the sequencing data of a study of blood T cell repertoires in COVID-19. Study at large: Researchers got acute and convalescent COVID-19 samples from the United States, Italy and Spain.

The V and J ends lost 7 bases and 4 bases respectively, with 16 bases between them. Germline V gene data show CDR1 as SGHTA and CDR2 as FQGNSA. There are 14 residues in the CDR3. As originally analysed: Reference gene primers were amplified, and this amplification served to estimate nucleated cell counts. Measured with immunoSEQ multiplex PCR; TCRdb has only the in-frame clones, and not every one. The DNA gave D and trimming, while V, J and clone size come from that table. The sample holds 300,000 to 400,000 clones, more than 70% seen once. The sequenced sample consisted of peripheral blood. The V call is TRBV7-2, the J call TRBJ1-2, with D possibly being TRBD1 (6 bases). The sequence was obtained from a woman aged 65 to 85 with COVID-19, enrolled during active disease. CDR3 sequence reads: CASTPRGGSYGYTF. CDR3 nucleotides: TGTGCCAGCACCCCGCGGGGGGGCAGCTATGGCTACACCTTC. Together with reference TRBV7-2 and TRBJ1-2, the CDR3 gives the full variable domain: GAGVSQSPSNKVTEKGKDVELRCDPISGHTALYWYRQSLGQGLEFLIYFQGNSAPDKSGLPSDRFSAERTGGSVSTLTIQRTQQEDSAVYLCASTPRGGSYGYTFGSGTRLTVV.